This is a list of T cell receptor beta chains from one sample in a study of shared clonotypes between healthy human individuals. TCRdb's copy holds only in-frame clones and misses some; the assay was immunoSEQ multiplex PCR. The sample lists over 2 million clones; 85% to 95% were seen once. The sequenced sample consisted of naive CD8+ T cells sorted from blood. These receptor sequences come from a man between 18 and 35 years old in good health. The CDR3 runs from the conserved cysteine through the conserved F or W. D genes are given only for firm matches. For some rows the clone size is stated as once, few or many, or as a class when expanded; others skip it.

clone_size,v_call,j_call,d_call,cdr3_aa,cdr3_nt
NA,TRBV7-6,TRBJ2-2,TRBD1,CASSLMTGGHTGELFF,TGTGCCAGCAGCCTAATGACAGGGGGCCACACCGGGGAGCTGTTTTTT
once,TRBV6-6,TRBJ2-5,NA,CASSYFKDQETQYF,TGTGCCAGCAGTTATTTTAAGGATCAAGAGACCCAGTACTTC
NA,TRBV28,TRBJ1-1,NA,CASSLAGDLNTEAFF,TGTGCCAGCAGTTTAGCAGGGGACCTGAACACTGAAGCTTTCTTT
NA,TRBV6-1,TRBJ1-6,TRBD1,CASSEAVRQGESPLHF,TGTGCCAGCAGTGAAGCGGTGAGACAGGGGGAATCACCCCTCCACTTT
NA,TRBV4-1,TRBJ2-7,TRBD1,CASSPRGQGAYEQYF,TGCGCCAGCAGCCCCCGAGGCCAGGGGGCCTACGAGCAGTACTTC
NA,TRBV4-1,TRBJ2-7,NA,CASSQGGVYEQYF,TGCGCCAGCAGCCAAGGGGGGGTCTACGAGCAGTACTTC
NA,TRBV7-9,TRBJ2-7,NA,CASSLVGDSAYEQYF,TGTGCCAGCAGCTTAGTTGGGGATAGCGCCTACGAGCAGTACTTC
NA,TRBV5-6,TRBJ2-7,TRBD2,CASSPLAGAYEQYF,TGTGCCAGCAGCCCGTTAGCGGGAGCCTACGAGCAGTACTTC
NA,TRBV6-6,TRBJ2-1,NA,CASSYAGSSYNEQFF,TGTGCCAGCAGTTATGCGGGAAGCTCCTACAATGAGCAGTTCTTC
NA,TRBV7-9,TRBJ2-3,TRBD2,CASSSTSGSSYGGDTQYF,TGTGCCAGCAGCTCTACTAGCGGGAGTTCCTATGGCGGAGATACGCAGTATTTT
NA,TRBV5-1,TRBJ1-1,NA,CASREGGENTEAFF,TGCGCCAGCAGGGAGGGGGGAGAGAACACTGAAGCTTTCTTT
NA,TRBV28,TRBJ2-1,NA,CASSFALHINNEQFF,TGTGCCAGCAGTTTTGCACTACACATCAACAATGAGCAGTTCTTC
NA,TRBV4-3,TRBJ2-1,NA,CASSQGAPGSRNEQFF,TGCGCCAGCAGCCAAGGCGCTCCCGGGAGTAGAAATGAGCAGTTCTTC
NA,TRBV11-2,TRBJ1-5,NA,CASSLVGTLDQPQHF,TGTGCCAGCAGCTTAGTCGGGACATTAGATCAGCCCCAGCATTTT
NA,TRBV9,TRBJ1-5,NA,CASSVGNGNQPQHF,TGTGCCAGCAGCGTCGGGAACGGAAATCAGCCCCAGCATTTT
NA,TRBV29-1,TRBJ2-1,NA,CSVEAGNVGVEQFF,TGCAGCGTTGAAGCGGGGAACGTCGGTGTTGAGCAGTTCTTC
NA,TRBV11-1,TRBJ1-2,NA,CASSLGPWTDYGYTF,TGTGCCAGCAGCTTGGGACCTTGGACAGACTATGGCTACACCTTC